These T cell receptor beta chains were read from a single sample in a study of blood T cells in healthy people across ages. A single record per CDR3 protein comes from TCRdb applying MiXCR to the 5' RACE reads. The repertoire includes some 900,000 distinct CDR3 sequences, around 26% of them detected once, and 15% to 20% sits in the top ten. Sequenced material: blood. The receptors here all came from a woman of 80 years or more in good health. Both conserved end residues are part of each CDR3. Fields, in order: clone size, CDR3 length, D gene, J gene, V gene, CDR3 protein, CDR3 DNA. The D gene is left open where the match is weak. Clone size is stated in some rows and not others, as once, few, many or a class when expanded.

- | 16 | TRBD2 | TRBJ2-2 | TRBV20-1 | CSAADWTSGNTGELFF | TGCAGTGCTGCCGATTGGACTAGCGGGAACACCGGGGAGCTGTTTTTT
many | 18 | TRBD2 | TRBJ2-5 | TRBV6-5 | CASSPITVGLAGVETQYF | TGTGCCAGCAGTCCTATCACCGTCGGACTAGCGGGGGTAGAGACCCAGTACTTC
many | 15 | - | TRBJ1-1 | TRBV7-8 | CASSLGGARNTEAFF | TGTGCCAGCAGCTTAGGAGGGGCAAGAAACACTGAAGCTTTCTTT
- | 17 | - | TRBJ2-7 | TRBV20-1 | CSASQTGFEGPYNEQYF | TGCAGTGCTAGCCAAACAGGCTTTGAGGGGCCCTACAATGAGCAGTACTTC
- | 15 | - | TRBJ1-5 | TRBV6-6 | CASSSSQQDNQPQHF | TGTGCCAGCAGTTCTTCTCAACAGGACAATCAGCCCCAGCATTTT
- | 18 | - | TRBJ2-3 | TRBV4-1 | CVSSQAGPGVGGSDTQYF | TGCGTCAGCAGCCAAGCAGGCCCTGGAGTGGGGGGATCAGATACGCAGTATTTT
many | 15 | TRBD1 | TRBJ1-6 | TRBV7-9 | CASSFLTGPNSPLHF | TGTGCCAGCAGCTTCTTGACAGGGCCTAATTCACCCCTCCACTTT
- | 17 | TRBD2 | TRBJ2-5 | TRBV30 | CAWSPGWFSGGGNEQYF | TGTGCCTGGAGTCCCGGGTGGTTTAGCGGGGGGGGTAATGAGCAGTACTTC
few | 17 | TRBD1 | TRBJ2-3 | TRBV20-1 | CSARGSWTGVRADTQYF | TGCAGTGCTAGAGGTAGCTGGACAGGAGTCAGAGCAGATACGCAGTATTTT
- | 17 | TRBD2 | TRBJ2-3 | TRBV6-1 | CASSEMAGGLPGDTQYF | TGTGCCAGCAGTGAAATGGCGGGGGGCCTCCCCGGGGATACGCAGTATTTT
many | 13 | - | TRBJ2-2 | TRBV20-1 | CSARRRQTGELFF | TGCAGTGCTAGAAGGCGACAGACCGGGGAGCTGTTTTTT
- | 14 | TRBD2 | TRBJ2-3 | TRBV12-3/TRBV12-4 | CASSQGLAGEGGYF | TGTGCCAGCAGTCAAGGACTAGCGGGAGAGGGGGGGTATTTT
- | 15 | - | TRBJ2-5 | TRBV7-2 | CASSMRRGHQETQYF | TGTGCCAGTAGTATGCGACGGGGCCACCAAGAGACCCAGTACTTC
many | 15 | - | TRBJ1-2 | TRBV4-3 | CASSQEPGAPYGYTF | TGCGCCAGCAGCCAAGAACCCGGGGCGCCTTATGGCTACACCTTC
- | 16 | TRBD1 | TRBJ2-3 | TRBV20-1 | CSAGDLRGYGTDTQYF | TGCAGTGCTGGAGATCTCAGGGGGTACGGCACAGATACGCAGTATTTT
many | 13 | - | TRBJ1-6 | TRBV9 | CASSVEGSSPLHF | TGTGCCAGCAGCGTAGAAGGCAGTTCACCCCTCCACTTT
many | 14 | TRBD1 | TRBJ2-3 | TRBV27 | CASSWTGRTDTQYF | TGTGCCAGCAGTTGGACAGGGCGCACAGATACGCAGTATTTT
few | 15 | TRBD1 | TRBJ1-2 | TRBV27 | CASSLRGQGRNGYTF | TGTGCCAGCAGTTTAAGGGGACAGGGGAGGAATGGCTACACCTTC
many | 15 | - | TRBJ1-1 | TRBV12-3/TRBV12-4 | CASSGEGGGHTEAFF | TGTGCCAGCAGTGGGGAAGGGGGGGGCCACACTGAAGCTTTCTTT
few | 15 | TRBD1 | TRBJ1-4 | TRBV6-6 | CASSYSRQGGEKLFF | TGTGCCAGCAGTTACTCGCGGCAGGGGGGCGAAAAACTGTTTTTT
- | 11 | - | TRBJ2-7 | TRBV29-1 | CSAMSNYEQYF | TGCAGCGCTATGAGCAACTACGAGCAGTACTTC
many | 13 | - | TRBJ2-7 | TRBV28 | CASSSPPAYEQYF | TGTGCCAGCAGTTCACCCCCGGCCTACGAGCAGTACTTC
- | 15 | - | TRBJ1-2 | TRBV7-9 | CASSLGEQGGDGYTF | TGTGCCAGCAGCTTAGGGGAACAGGGAGGGGATGGCTACACCTTC
- | 14 | - | TRBJ2-7 | TRBV20-1 | CSASEGVTYNEQYF | TGCAGTGCTAGCGAAGGAGTGACGTACAATGAGCAGTACTTC
- | 18 | - | TRBJ1-5 | TRBV5-5 | CASSLTPTQSYRNQPQHF | TGTGCCAGCAGCTTGACCCCGACCCAATCATACCGGAATCAGCCCCAGCATTTT
few | 17 | - | TRBJ1-3 | TRBV12-3/TRBV12-4 | CATPTVQGLHSGNTIYF | TGTGCCACCCCGACTGTGCAGGGTCTCCACTCTGGAAACACCATATATTTT
few | 12 | - | TRBJ1-1 | TRBV6-2/TRBV6-3 | CASAQGTRAAFF | TGTGCCAGCGCCCAGGGGACGCGAGCGGCTTTCTTT
- | 17 | TRBD2 | TRBJ2-3 | TRBV6-1 | CASSLRGSGTFTDTQYF | TGTGCCAGCAGTCTTCGTGGTAGCGGGACTTTCACAGATACGCAGTATTTT
few | 14 | - | TRBJ1-1 | TRBV3-1 | CASSQQILNTEAFF | TGTGCCAGCAGCCAGCAGATTTTGAACACTGAAGCTTTCTTT
- | 14 | - | TRBJ2-3 | TRBV12-3/TRBV12-4 | CASSRGVIADAQYF | TGTGCCAGCAGTAGGGGAGTGATAGCAGATGCGCAGTATTTT
many | 15 | - | TRBJ2-5 | TRBV3-1 | CASSPGTPHRETQYF | TGTGCCAGCAGCCCCGGGACACCGCACCGGGAGACCCAGTACTTC
once | 15 | - | TRBJ2-7 | TRBV20-1 | CSAREVKRAIYEQYF | TGCAGTGCTAGAGAGGTCAAGCGGGCAATCTACGAGCAGTACTTC
many | 15 | TRBD1 | TRBJ2-5 | TRBV5-1 | CASSVVPTGEETQYF | TGCGCCAGCAGCGTGGTCCCGACAGGGGAAGAGACCCAGTACTTC
few | 14 | - | TRBJ1-2 | TRBV18 | CASSPLRDNYGYTF | TGTGCCAGCTCACCACTGAGGGATAACTATGGCTACACCTTC
many | 13 | - | TRBJ2-4 | TRBV6-2/TRBV6-3 | CASSYSPGVVQYF | TGTGCCAGCAGTTACTCTCCGGGGGTGGTTCAGTACTTC
many | 15 | - | TRBJ2-3 | TRBV6-2/TRBV6-3 | CASSYSEESTDTQYF | TGTGCCAGCAGTTACTCAGAGGAGTCCACAGATACGCAGTATTTT
- | 16 | - | TRBJ1-6 | TRBV7-9 | CASSLEGGLWDSPLHF | TGTGCCAGCAGCTTAGAAGGGGGTCTATGGGATTCACCCCTCCACTTT
many | 12 | - | TRBJ2-7 | TRBV6-1 | CASSESLHEQYF | TGTGCCAGCAGTGAATCTCTTCACGAGCAGTACTTC
many | 14 | TRBD1 | TRBJ2-1 | TRBV20-1 | CSARDLTGIHEQFF | TGCAGTGCTAGAGATCTGACAGGGATCCATGAGCAGTTCTTC
- | 15 | TRBD1 | TRBJ1-2 | TRBV9 | CASSQGDRANYGYTF | TGTGCCAGCAGCCAAGGCGACAGGGCTAACTATGGCTACACCTTC
- | 15 | - | TRBJ2-2 | TRBV7-2 | CASSLEDGNTGELFF | TGTGCCAGCAGCTTAGAAGACGGGAACACCGGGGAGCTGTTTTTT
- | 14 | TRBD2 | TRBJ2-3 | TRBV6-6 | CASITSGGRDTQYF | TGTGCCAGCATTACTAGCGGGGGGCGAGATACGCAGTATTTT
- | 16 | TRBD2 | TRBJ2-1 | TRBV7-2 | CASSPSRSGGGDERFF | TGTGCCAGCAGCCCGAGCCGAAGCGGGGGAGGCGATGAGCGGTTCTTC
many | 15 | - | TRBJ2-3 | TRBV7-2 | CASSGRTGARDTQYF | TGTGCCAGCAGCGGGAGGACGGGGGCGCGGGATACGCAGTATTTT
many | 14 | TRBD1 | TRBJ2-5 | TRBV27 | CASSATGWQETQYF | TGTGCCAGCAGTGCGACAGGGTGGCAAGAGACCCAGTACTTC
many | 18 | - | TRBJ2-3 | TRBV9 | CASSVAYERGVTTDTQYF | TGTGCCAGCAGCGTAGCCTACGAAAGGGGTGTTACGACAGATACGCAGTATTTT